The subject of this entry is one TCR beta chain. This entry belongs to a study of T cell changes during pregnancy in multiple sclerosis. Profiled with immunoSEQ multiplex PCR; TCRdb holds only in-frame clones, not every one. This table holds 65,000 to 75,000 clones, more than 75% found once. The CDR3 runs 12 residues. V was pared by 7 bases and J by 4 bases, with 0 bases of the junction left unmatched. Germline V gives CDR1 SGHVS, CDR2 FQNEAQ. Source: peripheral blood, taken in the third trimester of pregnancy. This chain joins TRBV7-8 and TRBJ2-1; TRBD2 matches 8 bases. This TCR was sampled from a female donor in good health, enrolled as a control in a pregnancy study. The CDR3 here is CASTGGYNEQFF. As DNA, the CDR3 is TGTGCCAGCACGGGGGGGTACAATGAGCAGTTCTTC.